This T cell receptor beta chain was recorded in a study of Graves' ophthalmopathy and Graves' hyperthyroidism. In the case of this clonotype: Its antigen is as yet unknown.

PBMCs had their origin in fresh peripheral blood (10 ml). There are 13 residues in the CDR3. V was pared by 6 bases and J by 5 bases, with 13 bases between. Study results and caveats: Most expanded clonotypes in thyroid above 0.001 frequency also showed up in blood. This model predicted ophthalmopathy progression (sensitivity 70% to 71%, specificity 72% to 80%).

RNA transcripts were the source from which TCR beta CDR3 regions were amplified. In the first round, RT-PCR was carried out with HTBI primers, and a multiplex PCR formed the second round. TCRdb used MiXCR to reprocess the multiplex PCR reads, holding one entry per CDR3 protein. Of about 180,000 distinct CDR3 sequences in the sample, approximately 40% were seen once. The receptor was isolated from a woman in her forties with Graves' ophthalmopathy. This chain connects TRBV12-3 or TRBV12-4 to TRBJ1-1; D is ambiguous. Sequences were obtained from peripheral blood. The chain's CDR3 is CASSTPPRTEAFF. CDR3 sequence (DNA): TGTGCCAGCAGCACCCCCCCGAGAACTGAAGCTTTCTTT.